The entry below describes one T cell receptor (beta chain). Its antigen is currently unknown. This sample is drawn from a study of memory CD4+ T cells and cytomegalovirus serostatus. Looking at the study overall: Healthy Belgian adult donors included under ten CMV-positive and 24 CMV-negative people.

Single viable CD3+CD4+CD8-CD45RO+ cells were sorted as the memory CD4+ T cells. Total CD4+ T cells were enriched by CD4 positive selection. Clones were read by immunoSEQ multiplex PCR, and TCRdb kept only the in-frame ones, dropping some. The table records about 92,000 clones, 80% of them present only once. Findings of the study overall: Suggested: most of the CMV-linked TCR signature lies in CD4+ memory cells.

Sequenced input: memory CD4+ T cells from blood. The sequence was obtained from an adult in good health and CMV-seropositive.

CDR3 coding DNA: TGTGCCATCAGTGAGTCGACAGGGGCCGGAGAAAAACTGTTTTTT. Protein: CAISESTGAGEKLFF. The chain recombines TRBV10-3 with TRBJ1-4, with 8 bases fitting TRBD1. J was trimmed by 8 bases and V by 0 bases; bases with no gene match: 5. This CDR3 spans 15 amino acids. Germline assignment: CDR1 ENHRY and CDR2 SYGVKD.